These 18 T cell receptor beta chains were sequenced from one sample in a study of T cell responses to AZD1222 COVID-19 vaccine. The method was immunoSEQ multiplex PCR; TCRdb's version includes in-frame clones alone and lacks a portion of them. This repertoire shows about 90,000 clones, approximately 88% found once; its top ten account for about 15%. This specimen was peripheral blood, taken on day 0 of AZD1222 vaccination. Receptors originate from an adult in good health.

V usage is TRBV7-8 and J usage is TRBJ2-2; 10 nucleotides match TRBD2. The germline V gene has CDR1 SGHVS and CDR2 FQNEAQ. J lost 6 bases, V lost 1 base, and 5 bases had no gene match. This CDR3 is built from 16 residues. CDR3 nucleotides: TGTGCCAGCAGCTTAGTGGGACTAGCGTCCCCCGGGGAGCTGTTTTTT. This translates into CASSLVGLASPGELFF.

The CDR3: CASSFPSGRPTGQYF. The CDR3 bases are TGTGCCAGCAGCTTTCCTAGCGGGAGGCCTACGGGGCAGTACTTC. The rearrangement links TRBV12-1 to TRBJ2-7; TRBD2 is taken as the D call from the table, unchecked against the DNA. TRBV12-1 is flagged as a pseudogene. The CDR3 spans 15 residues.

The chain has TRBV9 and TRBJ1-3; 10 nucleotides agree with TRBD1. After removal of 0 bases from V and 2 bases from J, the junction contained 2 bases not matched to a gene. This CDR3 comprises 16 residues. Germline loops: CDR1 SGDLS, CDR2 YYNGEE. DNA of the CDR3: TGTGCCAGCAGCGTAGGACAGGGGGCCGCTGGAAACACCATATATTTT. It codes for CASSVGQGAAGNTIYF. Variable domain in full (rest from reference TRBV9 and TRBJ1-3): DSGVTQTPKHLITATGQRVTLRCSPRSGDLSVYWYQQSLDQGLQFLIQYYNGEERAKGNILERFSAQQFPDLHSELNLSSLELGDSALYFCASSVGQGAAGNTIYFGEGSWLTVV.

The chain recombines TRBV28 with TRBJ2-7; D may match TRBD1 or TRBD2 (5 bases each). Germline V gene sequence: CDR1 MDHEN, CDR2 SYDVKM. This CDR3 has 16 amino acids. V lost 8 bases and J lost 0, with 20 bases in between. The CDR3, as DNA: TGTGCCAGCTGCTGTTCCGGGGCGGACTTCTCCTACGAGCAGTACTTC. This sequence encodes CASCCSGADFSYEQYF.

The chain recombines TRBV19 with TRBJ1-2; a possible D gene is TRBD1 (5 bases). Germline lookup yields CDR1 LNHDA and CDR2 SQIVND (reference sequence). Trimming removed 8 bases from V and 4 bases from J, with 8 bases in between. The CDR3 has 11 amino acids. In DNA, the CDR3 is TGTGCCAGTCCGGGGCCCTATGGCTACACCTTC. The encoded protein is CASPGPYGYTF.

DNA of the CDR3: TGTGCCAGCAGCTTAAAACTGGGCGAAAAACTGTTTTTT. This gives the protein CASSLKLGEKLFF. The chain joins TRBV7-9 to TRBJ1-4, with D hard to call. Per the germline V gene, CDR1 is SEHNR and CDR2 is FQNEAQ (reference sequence). V lost 2 bases, J lost 8 bases, and 9 bases lay in between. The CDR3 has 13 amino acids. Supplemented by reference TRBV7-9 and TRBJ1-4, the full variable domain reads DTGVSQNPRHKITKRGQNVTFRCDPISEHNRLYWYRQTLGQGPEFLTYFQNEAQLEKSRLLSDRFSAERPKGSFSTLEIQRTEQGDSAMYLCASSLKLGEKLFFGSGTQLSVL.

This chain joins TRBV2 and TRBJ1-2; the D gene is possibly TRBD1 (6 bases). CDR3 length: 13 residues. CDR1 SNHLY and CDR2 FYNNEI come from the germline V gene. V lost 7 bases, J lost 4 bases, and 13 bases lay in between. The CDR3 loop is CASNPGQPYGYTF. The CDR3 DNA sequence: TGTGCCAGCAACCCCGGACAGCCCTATGGCTACACCTTC. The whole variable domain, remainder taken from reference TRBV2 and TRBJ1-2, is EPEVTQTPSHQVTQMGQEVILRCVPISNHLYFYWYRQILGQKVEFLVSFYNNEISEKSEIFDDQFSVERPDGSNFTLKIRSTKLEDSAMYFCASNPGQPYGYTFGSGTRLTVV.

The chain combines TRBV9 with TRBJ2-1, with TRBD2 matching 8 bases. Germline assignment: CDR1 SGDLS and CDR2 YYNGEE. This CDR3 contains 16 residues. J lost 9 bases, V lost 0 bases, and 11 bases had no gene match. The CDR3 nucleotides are TGTGCCAGCAGCGTAGGGATAGCGGGAACGCGGGGTGAGCAGTTCTTC. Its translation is CASSVGIAGTRGEQFF.

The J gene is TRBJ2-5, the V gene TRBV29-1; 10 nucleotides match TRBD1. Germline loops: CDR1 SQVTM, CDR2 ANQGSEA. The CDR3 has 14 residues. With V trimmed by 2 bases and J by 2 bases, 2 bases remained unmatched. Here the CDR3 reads CSVERDRGQETQYF. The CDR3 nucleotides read TGCAGCGTTGAAAGGGACAGGGGACAAGAGACCCAGTACTTC.

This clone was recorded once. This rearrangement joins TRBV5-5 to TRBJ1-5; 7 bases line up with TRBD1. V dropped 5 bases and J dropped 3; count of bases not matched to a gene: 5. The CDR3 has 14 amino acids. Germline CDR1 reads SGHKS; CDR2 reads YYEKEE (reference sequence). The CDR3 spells CASRPGQVNQPQHF. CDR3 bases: TGTGCCAGCAGACCCGGACAGGTCAATCAGCCCCAGCATTTT.

The CDR3 loop is CASSYKWTSTYEQYF. The CDR3 DNA is TGTGCCAGCAGTTACAAATGGACGTCAACCTACGAGCAGTACTTC. The gene calls are TRBV6-5 and TRBJ2-7, with D hard to call. Trimming took 2 bases from V and 2 from J, leaving 13 bases between them. CDR3 length: 15 residues. CDR1 is MNHEY, CDR2 SVGAGI, per germline.

CDR3 nucleotide sequence: TGTGCCAGCAGCTGGGGACTAGCGGGAGACGAGCAGTTCTTC. This sequence encodes CASSWGLAGDEQFF. This sequence joins TRBV11-3 and TRBJ2-1, with TRBD2 matching 14 bases. In germline, CDR1 is SGHNT, CDR2 YENEEA. With V trimmed by 4 bases and J by 10 bases, 3 bases remained unmatched. This CDR3 is 14 amino acids long.

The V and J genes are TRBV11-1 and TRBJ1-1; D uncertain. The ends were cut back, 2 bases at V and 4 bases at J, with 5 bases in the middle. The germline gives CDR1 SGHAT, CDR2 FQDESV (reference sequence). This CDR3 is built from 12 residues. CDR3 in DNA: TGTGCCAGCAGCTTATTGTCCACTGAAGCTTTCTTT. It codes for CASSLLSTEAFF.

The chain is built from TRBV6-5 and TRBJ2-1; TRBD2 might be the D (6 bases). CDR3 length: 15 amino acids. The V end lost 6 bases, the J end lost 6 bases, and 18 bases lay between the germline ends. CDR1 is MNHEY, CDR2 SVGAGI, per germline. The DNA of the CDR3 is TGTGCCAGCAGCCCAAGGACTACTTTTGGCAATGAGCAGTTCTTC. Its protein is CASSPRTTFGNEQFF.

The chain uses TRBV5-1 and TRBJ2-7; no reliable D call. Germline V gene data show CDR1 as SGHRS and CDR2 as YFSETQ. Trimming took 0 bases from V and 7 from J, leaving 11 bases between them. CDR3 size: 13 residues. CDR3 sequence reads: CASSLGPAGEQYF. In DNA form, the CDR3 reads TGCGCCAGCAGCTTGGGGCCGGCTGGGGAGCAGTACTTC.

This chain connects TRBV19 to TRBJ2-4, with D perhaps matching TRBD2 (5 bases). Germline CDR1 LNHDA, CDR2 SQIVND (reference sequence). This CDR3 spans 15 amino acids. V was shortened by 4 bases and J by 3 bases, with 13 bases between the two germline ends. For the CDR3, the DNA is TGTGCCAGTAGTAGAGATCGCCGGGACAAAAACATTCAGTACTTC. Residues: CASSRDRRDKNIQYF.

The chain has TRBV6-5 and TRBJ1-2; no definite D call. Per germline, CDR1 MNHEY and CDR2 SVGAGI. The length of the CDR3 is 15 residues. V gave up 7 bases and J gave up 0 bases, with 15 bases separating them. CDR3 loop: CASKLEGISNYGYTF. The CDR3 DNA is TGTGCCAGCAAGCTTGAGGGTATTTCTAACTATGGCTACACCTTC.

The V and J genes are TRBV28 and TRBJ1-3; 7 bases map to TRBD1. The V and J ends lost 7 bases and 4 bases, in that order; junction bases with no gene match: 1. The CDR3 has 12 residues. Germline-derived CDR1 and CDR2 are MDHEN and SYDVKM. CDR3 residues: CASKGQGNTIYF. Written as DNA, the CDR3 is TGTGCCAGCAAGGGACAGGGAAACACCATATATTTT. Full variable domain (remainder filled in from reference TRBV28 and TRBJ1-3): DVKVTQSSRYLVKRTGEKVFLECVQDMDHENMFWYRQDPGLGLRLIYFSYDVKMKEKGDIPEGYSVSREKKERFSLILESASTNQTSMYLCASKGQGNTIYFGEGSWLTVV.